This T cell receptor beta chain was captured by sequencing in a study of cytomegalovirus exposure and HLA in healthy donors. Overall study findings and caveats: There were three CMV-associated chains whose specificity for CMV antigens was confirmed in vitro. Beyond CMV serostatus, there was no information to go on about immune exposure. Later on, analysis showed that most CMV-associated TCR beta chains appeared to be HLA-restricted.

This clone occurred a few times. Its specificity is unknown. V shed 7 bases, J shed 2 bases, and the junction held 8 bases outside the gene matches. Germline CDR1 MRHNA, CDR2 SNTAGT. CDR3 length: 17 residues. 13 Jbeta primers and 60 Vbeta primers were used for the PCR. Assay used: immunoSEQ multiplex PCR; TCRdb lists only in-frame clones, some missing. The profile covers 100,000 to 150,000 clones, with about three quarters appearing a single time and around 7% taken by the ten largest. Specimen: PBMCs. This sequence originates from a man between 35 and 55 years old in good health and CMV-seropositive. This rearrangement joins TRBV6-4 to TRBJ2-2, with TRBD2 identical over 12 bases. CDR3 sequence (DNA): TGTGCCAGCACTAAGACTAGCGGGGGAGTAAACACCGGGGAGCTGTTTTTT. It is translated as CASTKTSGGVNTGELFF.